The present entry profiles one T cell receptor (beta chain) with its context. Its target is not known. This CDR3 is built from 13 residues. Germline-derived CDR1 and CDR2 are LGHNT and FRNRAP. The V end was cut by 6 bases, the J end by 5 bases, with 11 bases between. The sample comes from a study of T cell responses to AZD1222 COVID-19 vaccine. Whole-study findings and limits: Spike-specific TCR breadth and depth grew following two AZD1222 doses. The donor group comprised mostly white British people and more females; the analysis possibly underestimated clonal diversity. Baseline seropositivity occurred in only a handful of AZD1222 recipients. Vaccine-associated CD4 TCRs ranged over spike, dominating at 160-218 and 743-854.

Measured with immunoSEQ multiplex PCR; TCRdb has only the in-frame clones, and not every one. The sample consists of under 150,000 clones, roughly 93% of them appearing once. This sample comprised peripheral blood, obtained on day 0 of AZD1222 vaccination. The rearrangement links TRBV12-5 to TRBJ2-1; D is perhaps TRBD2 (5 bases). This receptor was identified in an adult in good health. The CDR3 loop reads CASGTGLDNEQFF. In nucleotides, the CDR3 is TGTGCTAGTGGAACTGGACTGGACAATGAGCAGTTCTTC.